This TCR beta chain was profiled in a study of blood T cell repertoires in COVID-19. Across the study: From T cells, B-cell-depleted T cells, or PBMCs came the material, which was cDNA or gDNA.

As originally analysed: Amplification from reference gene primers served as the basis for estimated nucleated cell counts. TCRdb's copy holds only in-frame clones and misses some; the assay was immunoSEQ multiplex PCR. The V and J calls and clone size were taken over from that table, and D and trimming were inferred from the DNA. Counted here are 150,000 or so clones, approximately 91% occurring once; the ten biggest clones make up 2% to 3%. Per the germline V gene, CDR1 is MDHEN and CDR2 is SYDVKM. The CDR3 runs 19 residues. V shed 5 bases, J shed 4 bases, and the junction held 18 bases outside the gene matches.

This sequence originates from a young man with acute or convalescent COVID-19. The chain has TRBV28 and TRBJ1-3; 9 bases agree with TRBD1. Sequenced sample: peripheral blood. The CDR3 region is CASSQPPQGAHWDGNTIYF. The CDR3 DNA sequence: TGTGCCAGCAGTCAGCCCCCACAGGGGGCTCACTGGGACGGAAACACCATATATTTT. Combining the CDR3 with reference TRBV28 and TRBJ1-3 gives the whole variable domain DVKVTQSSRYLVKRTGEKVFLECVQDMDHENMFWYRQDPGLGLRLIYFSYDVKMKEKGDIPEGYSVSREKKERFSLILESASTNQTSMYLCASSQPPQGAHWDGNTIYFGEGSWLTVV.